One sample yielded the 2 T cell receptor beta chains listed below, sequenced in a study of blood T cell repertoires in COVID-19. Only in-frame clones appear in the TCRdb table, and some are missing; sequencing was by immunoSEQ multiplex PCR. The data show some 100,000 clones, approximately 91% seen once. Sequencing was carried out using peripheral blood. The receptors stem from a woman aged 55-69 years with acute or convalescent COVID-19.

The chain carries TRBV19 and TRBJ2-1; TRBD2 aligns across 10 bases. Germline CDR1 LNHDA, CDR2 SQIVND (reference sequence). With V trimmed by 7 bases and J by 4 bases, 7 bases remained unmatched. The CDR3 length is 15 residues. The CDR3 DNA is TGTGCCAGTACTTCTAGCGGGAGTACGTACAATGAGCAGTTCTTC. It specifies CASTSSGSTYNEQFF.

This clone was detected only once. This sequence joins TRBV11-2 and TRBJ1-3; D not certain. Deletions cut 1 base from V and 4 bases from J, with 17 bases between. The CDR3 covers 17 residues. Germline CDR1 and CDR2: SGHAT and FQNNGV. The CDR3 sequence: CASSLASGRPEGNTIYF. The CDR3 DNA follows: TGTGCCAGCAGCTTAGCGTCGGGGAGGCCAGAAGGAAACACCATATATTTT.